This passage covers 10 T cell receptor beta chains from one sample sequenced in a study of blood T cell repertoires in COVID-19. The method was immunoSEQ multiplex PCR; TCRdb's version includes in-frame clones alone and lacks a portion of them. The sample shows about 13,000 clones, approximately 90% of them seen only once. The specimen sequenced was peripheral blood. The receptors stem from a human donor in a cohort sampled during active COVID-19.

This sequence joins TRBV11-2 and TRBJ2-7; D uncertain. Germline V gene sequence: CDR1 SGHAT, CDR2 FQNNGV. CDR3 length equals 14 residues. The ends were cut back, 0 bases at V and 5 bases at J, with 11 bases in the middle. This CDR3 reads CASSLDAPIHEQYF. The CDR3, as DNA: TGTGCCAGCAGCTTAGATGCCCCTATCCACGAGCAGTACTTC.

The V call is TRBV7-9, the J call TRBJ2-3; tentative D call: TRBD2 (5 bases). The CDR3 covers 13 residues. From germline, CDR1 is SEHNR and CDR2 FQNEAQ (reference sequence). V was trimmed by 3 bases and J by 9 bases, leaving 13 bases between them. The CDR3 nucleotides read TGTGCCAGCAGCTTGGACTTAGAAGGCACGCAGTATTTT. Protein sequence: CASSLDLEGTQYF.

The genes are TRBV2 and TRBJ2-3, with D possibly being TRBD1 (6 bases). The CDR3 length is 14 residues. The ends were cut back, 8 bases at V and 3 bases at J, with 15 bases in the middle. The V gene's germline CDR1 is SNHLY and CDR2 FYNNEI. The CDR3, as DNA: TGTGCCAGCCTCTCCTCTACAGGGACAGATACGCAGTATTTT. Amino acid sequence: CASLSSTGTDTQYF.

The rearrangement uses TRBV5-1 and TRBJ2-7; 7 positions match TRBD1. From germline, CDR1 is SGHRS and CDR2 YFSETQ. The CDR3 covers 14 residues. V shed 2 bases, J shed 0 bases, and the junction held 2 bases outside the gene matches. CDR3 sequence: CASSLQGSSYEQYF. DNA of the CDR3: TGCGCCAGCAGCTTACAGGGGAGCTCCTACGAGCAGTACTTC.

The V call is TRBV7-8, the J call TRBJ2-7; D not certain. Germline assignment: CDR1 SGHVS and CDR2 FQNEAQ. The V and J ends lost 1 base and 4 bases respectively, with 8 bases between them. The CDR3 is 13 amino acids. CDR3 sequence: CASSLGSGYEQYF. The CDR3 nucleotides are TGTGCCAGCAGCTTAGGATCCGGGTACGAGCAGTACTTC.

V usage is TRBV6-5 and J usage is TRBJ2-1; 12 bases line up with TRBD2. J gave up 1 base and V 4 bases, and 2 bases lay outside the gene matches. The CDR3 sequence is 16 residues long. Looked up from germline, CDR1 is MNHEY and CDR2 is SVGAGI. The CDR3 here is CASSLTSGSSYNEQFF. In DNA form, the CDR3 reads TGTGCCAGCAGTTTGACTAGCGGGAGTTCCTACAATGAGCAGTTCTTC.

The table lists this clone with a count of one. The genes are TRBV7-2 and TRBJ1-6; tentatively, D is TRBD1 (5 bases). Germline V gives CDR1 SGHTA, CDR2 FQGNSA. The CDR3 contains 16 residues. The V end lost 1 base, the J end lost 7 bases, and 14 bases lay between the germline ends. CDR3 residues: CASSLGEGMGNSPLHF. The CDR3 DNA sequence: TGTGCCAGCAGCTTAGGGGAGGGGATGGGAAATTCACCCCTCCACTTT.

V is TRBV20-1 and J is TRBJ2-1; D might be TRBD2 (6 bases). The CDR3 length is 11 residues. Germline-derived CDR1 and CDR2 are DFQATT and SNEGSKA (reference sequence). The CDR3 sequence is CRATSGHEQFF. CDR3 nucleotide sequence: TGCAGGGCGACTAGTGGGCATGAGCAGTTCTTC.

This rearrangement joins TRBV3-1 (or the pseudogene TRBV3-2) to TRBJ2-7; D might be TRBD2 (6 bases). V was cut by 4 bases and J by 0 bases, with 10 bases left in between. The germline V gene encodes CDR1 LGHDT and CDR2 YNNKEL (reference sequence). The CDR3 has 14 amino acids. Here the CDR3 reads CASSRIGGSYEQYF. CDR3 DNA: TGTGCCAGCAGCCGTATCGGGGGCTCCTACGAGCAGTACTTC.

This chain connects TRBV7-6 to TRBJ2-7; D perhaps matches TRBD2 (7 bases). The V end was cut by 1 base, the J end by 6 bases, with 19 bases between. Germline-derived CDR1 and CDR2 are SGHVS and FNYEAQ. CDR3 length equals 16 residues. CDR3 DNA: TGTGCCAGCAGCTTAGAATGGGACGGGGGGCTCTTCGAGCAGTACTTC. Translating gives CASSLEWDGGLFEQYF.